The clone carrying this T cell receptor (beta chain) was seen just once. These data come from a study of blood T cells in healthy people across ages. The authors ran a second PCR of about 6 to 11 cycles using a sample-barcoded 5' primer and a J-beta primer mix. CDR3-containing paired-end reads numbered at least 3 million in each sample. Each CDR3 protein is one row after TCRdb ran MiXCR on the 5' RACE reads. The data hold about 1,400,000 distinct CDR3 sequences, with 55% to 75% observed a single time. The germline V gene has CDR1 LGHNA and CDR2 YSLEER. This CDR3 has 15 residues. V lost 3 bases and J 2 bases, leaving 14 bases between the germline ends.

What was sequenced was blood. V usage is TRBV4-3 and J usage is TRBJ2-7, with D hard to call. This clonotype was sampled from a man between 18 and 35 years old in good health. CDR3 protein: CASSQATRAPYEQYF. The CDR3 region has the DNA TGCGCCAGCAGCCAGGCAACAAGGGCCCCCTACGAGCAGTACTTC.